These 20 T cell receptor beta chains were all obtained from the same sample, sequenced in a study of blood T cell repertoires in COVID-19. Some clones are missing from TCRdb's copy, which holds only in-frame ones; the method was immunoSEQ multiplex PCR. The table has about 140,000 clones, approximately 82% seen once. Source material: peripheral blood. These TCRs come from a human donor in a cohort sampled during active COVID-19.

The chain uses TRBV19 and TRBJ1-5; the match to TRBD1 covers 7 bases. Germline V gives CDR1 LNHDA, CDR2 SQIVND (reference sequence). V dropped 3 bases and J dropped 2; count of bases not matched to a gene: 7. CDR3 length: 16 residues. CDR3: CASSILATGGNQPQHF. CDR3 nucleotide sequence: TGTGCCAGTAGTATTTTGGCAACAGGGGGCAATCAGCCCCAGCATTTT.

This clone has just one count. The rearrangement uses TRBV28 and TRBJ2-7, with TRBD1 matching 7 bases. J was trimmed by 0 bases and V by 5 bases; bases with no gene match: 7. The germline V gene encodes CDR1 MDHEN and CDR2 SYDVKM. CDR3 size: 15 residues. The CDR3 DNA reads as TGTGCCAGCAGTGCTACGGGACAGAGCTCCTACGAGCAGTACTTC. Its translation: CASSATGQSSYEQYF.

V gene TRBV28 combines with J gene TRBJ1-1; D is undetermined. CDR1 and CDR2 (germline): MDHEN, SYDVKM. The V end lost 6 bases, the J end lost 11 bases, and 22 bases lay between the germline ends. There are 14 residues in the CDR3. CDR3 protein: CASSPSAGASRAFF. The CDR3 DNA is TGTGCCAGCAGCCCATCGGCCGGAGCTAGTAGGGCTTTCTTT.

V and J are TRBV2 and TRBJ2-2; TRBD2 agrees at 10 bases. V lost 6 bases, J lost 1 base, and 2 bases stayed unmatched. The CDR3 sequence is 15 residues long. Germline values: CDR1 SNHLY, CDR2 FYNNEI. The CDR3 spells CASRGLAVNTGELFF. DNA of the CDR3: TGTGCCAGCAGAGGACTAGCGGTGAACACCGGGGAGCTGTTTTTT.

The V call is TRBV7-9, the J call TRBJ2-1, with 7 bases identical to TRBD1. The CDR3 loop spans 16 amino acids. V lost 5 bases, J lost 7 bases, and 14 bases stayed unmatched. CDR1 SEHNR and CDR2 FQNEAQ come from the germline V gene (reference sequence). The CDR3 DNA is TGTGCCAGCAGCGAACGACAGGGATTGATAAGGAATGAGCAGTTCTTC. Its protein product is CASSERQGLIRNEQFF.

V is TRBV7-6 and J is TRBJ1-1; D is possibly TRBD1 (6 bases). Trimming took 2 bases from V and 5 from J, leaving 12 bases between them. CDR3 length: 14 residues. From germline, CDR1 is SGHVS and CDR2 FNYEAQ. This chain's CDR3 is CASSLNRAVTEAFF. CDR3 in DNA: TGTGCCAGCAGCTTAAACAGGGCTGTAACTGAAGCTTTCTTT.

The chain combines TRBV9 with TRBJ2-2, with 7 bases matching TRBD2. V gave up 6 bases and J gave up 5 bases; unmatched junction bases: 4. CDR3 length: 13 amino acids. Per germline, CDR1 SGDLS and CDR2 YYNGEE. CDR3 protein: CASTPGGTGELFF. The CDR3 nucleotides are TGTGCCAGCACCCCCGGGGGGACCGGGGAGCTGTTTTTT. Full variable domain (outside the CDR3, taken from reference TRBV9 and TRBJ2-2): DSGVTQTPKHLITATGQRVTLRCSPRSGDLSVYWYQQSLDQGLQFLIQYYNGEERAKGNILERFSAQQFPDLHSELNLSSLELGDSALYFCASTPGGTGELFFGEGSRLTVL.

The chain uses TRBV13 and TRBJ2-7; maybe TRBD1 (7 bases). The ends were cut back, 7 bases at V and 2 bases at J, with 21 bases in the middle. CDR3 length equals 16 residues. The V gene's germline CDR1 is PRHDT and CDR2 FYEKMQ (reference sequence). The CDR3 protein is CASTISRGQGAYEQYF. DNA for the CDR3: TGTGCCAGCACCATTTCACGGGGGCAGGGGGCCTACGAGCAGTACTTC. Drawing the rest from reference TRBV13 and TRBJ2-7, the complete variable domain is AAGVIQSPRHLIKEKRETATLKCYPIPRHDTVYWYQQGPGQDPQFLISFYEKMQSDKGSIPDRFSAQQFSDYHSELNMSSLELGDSALYFCASTISRGQGAYEQYFGPGTRLTVT.

V usage is TRBV6-5 and J usage is TRBJ2-7; 10 bases fit TRBD1. Looked up from germline, CDR1 is MNHEY and CDR2 is SVGAGI. The CDR3 is 16 residues long. Trimming cost V 4 bases and J 3 bases; bases outside gene matches: 9. The CDR3 DNA reads as TGTGCCAGCAGTTTCCATAAATGGACAGGGGGCTACGAGCAGTACTTC. Translation gives CASSFHKWTGGYEQYF.

The chain links TRBV7-2 to TRBJ2-6, with 13 bases matching TRBD2. The V and J ends lost 7 bases and 0 bases, in that order; junction bases with no gene match: 3. The germline gives CDR1 SGHTA, CDR2 FQGNSA. This CDR3 comprises 17 residues. The DNA of the CDR3 is TGTGCCAGCACAAGGACTAGCGGGAGCTCTGGGGCCAACGTCCTGACTTTC. It specifies CASTRTSGSSGANVLTF.

This chain joins TRBV10-3 and TRBJ1-5; TRBD1 is a possible D gene (6 bases). CDR1 and CDR2 (germline): ENHRY, SYGVKD. This CDR3 has 15 residues. The V end was cut by 6 bases, the J end by 7 bases, with 19 bases between. The CDR3 coding sequence is TGTGCCATCAGCCCCGGGGCAGGGGCCGGGCAGCCCCAGCATTTT. Translated: CAISPGAGAGQPQHF.

The chain uses TRBV6-4 and TRBJ2-1; 8 nucleotides match TRBD2. Germline V gene data show CDR1 as MRHNA and CDR2 as SNTAGT. The CDR3 is 16 residues long. The V gene end was trimmed by 0 bases and the J gene end by 2 bases; junction bases not matched to a gene: 3. CDR3 nucleotides: TGTGCCAGCAGTGACTCAGCGGGAGTTGCCTACAATGAGCAGTTCTTC. Translation gives CASSDSAGVAYNEQFF.

V gene TRBV28 combines with J gene TRBJ2-1; TRBD2 matches at 11 bases. Losses at the gene ends were 4 bases for V and 5 bases for J; bases not matched to a gene: 7. Germline V CDR1 and CDR2: MDHEN, SYDVKM. This CDR3 has 16 amino acids. The CDR3 DNA follows: TGTGCCAGCAGTTCCGGGACTAGCGGAACTAACAATGAGCAGTTCTTC. This codes for CASSSGTSGTNNEQFF.

The V and J genes are TRBV11-2 and TRBJ2-2; 9 positions agree with TRBD2. There are 16 residues in the CDR3. The germline gives CDR1 SGHAT, CDR2 FQNNGV. The J segment lost 1 base and the V segment lost 1 base, leaving 1 base of the junction unmatched. The DNA of the CDR3 is TGTGCCAGCAGCTTAGTAGCGGGGGTGAACACCGGGGAGCTGTTTTTT. Translating gives CASSLVAGVNTGELFF.

A few counts support this clone. The chain recombines TRBV27 with TRBJ2-2, with D tentatively TRBD2 (6 bases). Trimming shortened V by 3 bases and J by 3 bases, and 20 bases separated the two germline ends. This CDR3 has 18 residues. From germline, CDR1 is MNHEY and CDR2 SMNVEV (reference sequence). The CDR3 DNA is TGTGCCAGCAGTTTTTCGGCTAGCGAGGCTTTATACACCGGGGAGCTGTTTTTT. Translating gives CASSFSASEALYTGELFF.

This rearrangement joins TRBV6-2 or TRBV6-3 to TRBJ2-4; 11 bases fit TRBD2. The CDR3 is made up of 15 amino acids. V shed 4 bases and J 5 bases; nucleotides not matched to a gene: 4. Germline V gene data show CDR1 as MNHEY and CDR2 as SVGEGT. CDR3 sequence reads: CASSSLAGGQNIQYF. The CDR3 coding sequence is TGTGCCAGCAGTTCGCTAGCGGGAGGACAAAACATTCAGTACTTC.

The V call is TRBV4-2, the J call TRBJ2-1, with 9 bases matching TRBD2. CDR1 LGHNA and CDR2 YNFKEQ come from the germline V gene. The CDR3 has 14 amino acids. J lost 5 bases, V lost 4 bases, and 3 bases had no gene match. The CDR3 here is CASSRAGGDNEQFF. CDR3 nucleotide sequence: TGTGCCAGCAGCCGCGCGGGAGGGGACAATGAGCAGTTCTTC.

This clone was observed a few times. The V call is TRBV27, the J call TRBJ1-6; possibly TRBD1 for D (6 bases). This CDR3 region has 14 residues. V was clipped by 7 bases and J by 10 bases, with 17 bases between them. CDR1 is MNHEY, CDR2 SMNVEV, per germline (reference sequence). The CDR3 protein is CASTYRVEESPLHF. CDR3 DNA sequence: TGTGCCAGCACCTACAGGGTGGAGGAATCACCCCTCCACTTT.

V gene TRBV7-6 combines with J gene TRBJ2-1, with TRBD1 matching over 7 bases. J was trimmed by 1 base and V by 4 bases; bases with no gene match: 4. The CDR3 spans 15 residues. Per germline, CDR1 SGHVS and CDR2 FNYEAQ. Here the CDR3 DNA reads TGTGCCAGCAGCTCGACGGGACAGTCCTACAATGAGCAGTTCTTC. Residues: CASSSTGQSYNEQFF. Together with reference TRBV7-6 and TRBJ2-1, the CDR3 gives the full variable domain: GAGVSQSPRYKVTKRGQDVALRCDPISGHVSLYWYRQALGQGPEFLTYFNYEAQQDKSGLPNDRFSAERPEGSISTLTIQRTEQRDSAMYRCASSSTGQSYNEQFFGPGTRLTVL.

The genes are TRBV5-1 and TRBJ2-5, with 7 bases aligning to TRBD2. The CDR3 spans 14 residues. The trim removed 3 bases at V and 5 bases at J, leaving 7 bases unmatched. CDR1 is SGHRS and CDR2 is YFSETQ in the germline V gene. This CDR3 reads CASSSRLAGETQYF. CDR3 DNA sequence: TGCGCCAGCAGCTCGCGACTAGCAGGGGAGACCCAGTACTTC.